The clone carrying this TCR beta chain is labeled as medium-sized. These data originate in a study of tumor-infiltrating lymphocytes in oesophageal squamous cell carcinoma. TCRdb called the PCR reads again in MiXCR, with one record for every CDR3 protein. The top ten hold roughly 21% of the sample, which has fewer than 4,500 distinct CDR3 sequences, 11% to 15% seen once. Input material: esophageal tumor tissue. The clonotype originates from a male donor with esophageal squamous cell carcinoma.

This CDR3 is CASSSRLAGGQFF. CDR3 DNA sequence: TGTGCCAGCAGCTCTCGACTAGCGGGGGGGCAGTTCTTC. The chain combines TRBV11-2 with TRBJ2-1; 13 nucleotides line up with TRBD2. In germline, CDR1 is SGHAT, CDR2 FQNNGV. There are 13 residues in the CDR3. Trimming took 4 bases from V and 12 from J; bases not matched to a gene: 3.